Presented here are 24 T cell receptor beta chains from one specimen sequenced in a study of blood T cells in healthy people across ages. PCR was performed a second time for about 7 to 12 cycles using a sample-barcoded 5' primer and a J-beta primer mix. TCRdb re-derived calls from the 5' RACE reads in MiXCR, one entry per CDR3 protein. The sample has about 1.8 million distinct CDR3 sequences; roughly 49% are singletons. The specimen sequenced was blood. The receptors were gathered from a woman aged 40 to 50 in good health.

With regard to this clonotype: A read error may be the cause here, since a much bigger clone is one base away. The chain recombines TRBV6-6 with TRBJ2-3; TRBD2 matches 7 bases. Per germline, CDR1 MNHNY and CDR2 SVGAGI (reference sequence). The CDR3 covers 15 residues. With V trimmed by 6 bases and J by 0 bases, 6 bases remained unmatched. This chain's CDR3 is CASSVLARSTDTQYF. CDR3 DNA: TGTGCCAGCAGCGTACTAGCGAGGAGCACAGATACGCAGTATTTT.

V usage is TRBV29-1 and J usage is TRBJ2-5; 7 positions agree with TRBD1. The tail of the sequence fits TRBJ2-7 better, so the J call may be wrong. Per the germline V gene, CDR1 is SQVTM and CDR2 is ANQGSEA. This CDR3 region has 15 residues. CDR3 DNA: TGCAGCGTCCAGACAGGGCCTGGGCGGATCTACGAGCAGTACTTC. Translated: CSVQTGPGRIYEQYF.

This CDR3 is CASSHTRLGEQYF. The CDR3 DNA reads as TGTGCCAGCAGCCATACTCGACTCGGCGAGCAGTACTTC. V usage is TRBV11-1 and J usage is TRBJ2-4, with D uncertain. TRBJ2-7 explains the end of the DNA better; the J call may be wrong. This CDR3 contains 13 residues. CDR1 is SGHAT and CDR2 is FQDESV in the germline V gene (reference sequence).

In its sample, this clonotype was seen a few times. The rearrangement joins TRBV7-2 to TRBJ2-1, with 7 bases identical to TRBD1. The CDR3 has 15 amino acids. Germline CDR1 SGHTA, CDR2 FQGNSA. V shed 5 bases and J 3 bases; nucleotides not matched to a gene: 7. The CDR3 reads CASSETGALYNEQFF. CDR3 nucleotides: TGTGCCAGCAGCGAAACAGGGGCTCTCTACAATGAGCAGTTCTTC.

This chain joins TRBV6-2 or TRBV6-3 and TRBJ2-3, with D possibly TRBD2 on 7 matching bases. This CDR3 is built from 15 residues. CDR1 is MNHEY and CDR2 is SVGEGT in the germline V gene. Trimming left V 2 bases short and J 2 bases short, with 11 bases between. This chain's CDR3 is CASSYVGGATDTQYF. As DNA, the CDR3 is TGTGCCAGCAGTTACGTGGGGGGGGCCACAGATACGCAGTATTTT.

This clonotype was picked up a small number of times. This chain joins TRBV15 and TRBJ1-2; D remains ambiguous. The length of the CDR3 is 14 residues. Between the trimmed V and J ends, which lost 1 base and 5 bases, there was a span of 11 bases. CDR1 is LNHNV, CDR2 YYDKDF, per germline (reference sequence). CDR3 coding DNA: TGTGCCACCAGCAGAGGGGCTTTGGGGTATGGCTACACCTTC. As protein: CATSRGALGYGYTF.

V is TRBV9 and J is TRBJ2-5; D may be TRBD2 (5 bases). The CDR3 extends over 13 amino acids. Per the germline V gene, CDR1 is SGDLS and CDR2 is YYNGEE. The V end lost 4 bases, the J end lost 7 bases, and 14 bases lay between the germline ends. CDR3 bases: TGTGCCAGCAGCTCGGACTTTGCGAGGACCCAGTACTTC. It specifies CASSSDFARTQYF.

This clonotype has only a few counts. The chain recombines TRBV7-8 with TRBJ1-6; perhaps TRBD1 as D (5 bases). The ends were cut back, 5 bases at V and 10 bases at J, with 12 bases in the middle. Germline CDR1 and CDR2: SGHVS and FQNEAQ. The CDR3 contains 13 residues. The DNA for the CDR3 is TGTGCCAGCAGCCCCGGGAGGGGATCACCCCTCCACTTT. Its protein is CASSPGRGSPLHF.

The chain employs TRBV14 and TRBJ2-1, with D unresolved. Trimming removed 2 bases at V and 0 bases at J, with 8 bases between. The germline gives CDR1 SGHDN, CDR2 FVKESK. The CDR3 has 15 amino acids. The CDR3 DNA follows: TGTGCCAGCAGCCAACGTAAGAGCTCCTACAATGAGCAGTTCTTC. This encodes CASSQRKSSYNEQFF.

V usage is TRBV5-6 and J usage is TRBJ2-1; 7 bases match TRBD1. Losses at the gene ends were 4 bases for V and 7 bases for J; bases not matched to a gene: 2. CDR1 and CDR2 (germline): SGHDT, YYEEEE. The length of the CDR3 is 12 residues. CDR3 in amino acids: CASSTGANEQFF. CDR3 bases: TGTGCCAGCAGCACAGGGGCGAATGAGCAGTTCTTC.

This rearrangement joins TRBV5-1 to TRBJ2-5; either TRBD1 or TRBD2 may supply D (5 bases each). CDR1 and CDR2 (germline): SGHRS, YFSETQ. The CDR3 has 14 amino acids. Trimming removed 4 bases at V and 2 bases at J, with 12 bases between. Written as DNA, the CDR3 is TGCGCCAGCAGCCGGCCGGGACGGCAAGAGACCCAGTACTTC. Translating gives CASSRPGRQETQYF.

V usage is TRBV21-1 and J usage is TRBJ2-1; the D call TRBD2 from the table was never checked on the DNA. TRBV21-1 is given as a pseudogene. The CDR3 sequence is 19 residues long. The CDR3 DNA reads as TGTGCCAGCATCACAAAAAGAGGGGCTAGCGGGGGTTCGGGCAATGAGCAGTTCTTC. As protein: CASITKRGASGGSGNEQFF.

Remarks on this clonotype: A much larger clone differs by one base, so this may be a read error. The chain joins TRBV29-1 to TRBJ2-1; TRBD2 matches at 11 bases. CDR1 and CDR2 (germline): SQVTM, ANQGSEA. The CDR3 contains 13 residues. CDR3 amino acids: CSVGLAGYNELFF. The CDR3 nucleotides are TGCAGCGTTGGACTAGCGGGGTACAATGAGCTGTTCTTC.

This clonotype was seen a few times. The V call is TRBV6-5, the J call TRBJ2-7; TRBD1 is a possible D gene (6 bases). Deletions cut 4 bases from V and 5 bases from J, with 15 bases between. Germline lookup yields CDR1 MNHEY and CDR2 SVGAGI. The length of the CDR3 is 14 residues. The CDR3 region has the DNA TGTGCCAGCAGTTTTGGGGTAGGGGGTGACGAGCAGTACTTC. Protein sequence: CASSFGVGGDEQYF.

The rearrangement links TRBV27 to TRBJ2-7, with D possibly TRBD2 on 6 matching bases. V lost 7 bases to trimming and J lost 0 bases, with 16 bases between them. Germline CDR1 MNHEY, CDR2 SMNVEV (reference sequence). This CDR3 is built from 15 residues. In DNA, the CDR3 is TGTGCCAGCAAGCCGGGACGGGGGAGCTCCTACGAGCAGTACTTC. The encoded protein is CASKPGRGSSYEQYF.

The chain joins TRBV11-2 to TRBJ2-3; D remains ambiguous. CDR3 size: 12 residues. V lost 1 base and J 8 bases, leaving 7 bases between the germline ends. Germline CDR1 SGHAT, CDR2 FQNNGV. CDR3 loop: CASSLGVSTQYF. DNA for the CDR3: TGTGCCAGCAGCTTAGGCGTCAGTACGCAGTATTTT.

The chain couples TRBV5-6 to TRBJ2-7, with D possibly matching TRBD2 (5 bases). Per the germline V gene, CDR1 is SGHDT and CDR2 is YYEEEE. The CDR3 has 14 amino acids. The V end was cut by 6 bases, the J end by 3 bases, with 16 bases between. The CDR3 sequence: CASTITSGYYEQYF. CDR3 nucleotide sequence: TGTGCCAGCACCATAACCAGCGGATACTACGAGCAGTACTTC.

In this sample, this clonotype turned up a few times. This rearrangement joins TRBV5-1 to TRBJ2-1, with unresolved D. Germline lookup yields CDR1 SGHRS and CDR2 YFSETQ. The CDR3 runs 14 residues. V dropped 0 bases and J dropped 5 bases, with 9 bases sitting between them. The CDR3 sequence: CASSLALGNNEQFF. The CDR3 bases are TGCGCCAGCAGCTTGGCCCTTGGCAACAATGAGCAGTTCTTC.

The V call is TRBV7-2, the J call TRBJ1-1, with D unclear. The CDR3 is 14 amino acids. V gave up 4 bases and J gave up 0 bases, with 9 bases separating them. CDR1 is SGHTA, CDR2 FQGNSA, per germline. CDR3 DNA: TGTGCCAGCAGCTGGCTAGGGATGAACACTGAAGCTTTCTTT. As protein: CASSWLGMNTEAFF.

This rearrangement joins TRBV12-3 or TRBV12-4 to TRBJ1-6, with D perhaps matching TRBD1 (5 bases). This CDR3 comprises 14 residues. The V gene lost 7 bases and the J gene lost 6 bases, with 13 bases spanning the gap. The DNA for the CDR3 is TGTGCCAGCAATCTGGGGGGTTTTAATTCACCCCTCCACTTT. The encoded protein is CASNLGGFNSPLHF.

J is TRBJ2-7 and V is TRBV7-2; D remains unclear. The CDR3 runs to 14 residues. The V and J ends lost 2 bases and 5 bases respectively, with 13 bases between them. In germline, CDR1 is SGHTA, CDR2 FQGNSA. CDR3 nucleotide sequence: TGTGCCAGCAGCTTAATGACGGGTGTGAACGAGCAGTACTTC. Protein product: CASSLMTGVNEQYF.

In this sample, this clonotype turned up a few times. This chain links TRBV20-1 with TRBJ1-2; weak D call: TRBD1 (6 bases). With 3 bases removed from V and 4 bases from J, the gap between germline ends came to 12 bases. This CDR3 spans 13 amino acids. Per germline, CDR1 DFQATT and CDR2 SNEGSKA (reference sequence). The chain's CDR3 is CSARLTGAYGYTF. The CDR3 DNA sequence: TGCAGTGCTAGGTTGACAGGAGCCTATGGCTACACCTTC.

This clonotype was detected a few times. This chain joins TRBV24-1 and TRBJ2-1; 8 bases line up with TRBD1. V dropped 4 bases and J dropped 3; count of bases not matched to a gene: 10. The CDR3 is 17 residues long. Germline CDR1 is KGHDR and CDR2 is SFDVKD. The DNA for the CDR3 is TGTGCCACCAGTGACCCCGGGACAGGAGGACTCTACAATGAGCAGTTCTTC. Translation gives CATSDPGTGGLYNEQFF.

CDR3 nucleotide sequence: TGTGCCAGCAGCGCCTCCGGGACAGGTCACCAAGAGACCCAGTACTTC. Translation gives CASSASGTGHQETQYF. The chain uses TRBV28 and TRBJ2-5; 8 bases align to TRBD1. CDR1 MDHEN and CDR2 SYDVKM come from the germline V gene. The CDR3 is made up of 16 amino acids. V shed 6 bases, J shed 0 bases, and the junction held 9 bases outside the gene matches.